This entry lists 17 T cell receptor beta chains sequenced from one sample in a study of regulatory T cells in long-lasting Graves disease. Arm-PCR with iRepertoire HTBI primers amplified the CDR3 regions for these TCR beta libraries. TCRdb ran MiXCR on the multiplex PCR reads and lists one entry per CDR3 protein. The sample has 350,000 to 450,000 distinct CDR3 sequences; 12% are singletons. Time point defined: newly diagnosed GD, antithyroid drugs for less than 3 months. PBMC-derived RNA was used for the TCR library. These data are also associated with another study on T cells in Graves' hyperthyroidism and ophthalmopathy.

The sample consisted of peripheral blood mononuclear cells (PBMCs), taken at new diagnosis, from a patient treated with antithyroid drugs. The receptors were sampled from a woman in her late teens or twenties with Graves disease.

This clonotype has ten or more counts. The chain combines TRBV18 with TRBJ1-1; no clear D. Trimming left V 2 bases short and J 6 bases short, with 22 bases between. The CDR3 totals 17 residues. Germline V gene lookup returns CDR1 KGHSH and CDR2 LQKENI. In nucleotides, the CDR3 is TGTGCCAGCTCACCAACCGGAAACGGGTATGGTTCGTCTGAAGCTTTCTTT. Amino acids: CASSPTGNGYGSSEAFF.

This clonotype was counted many times. This rearrangement joins TRBV7-3 to TRBJ2-3, with a weak D call TRBD2 (5 bases). The CDR3 spans 16 residues. CDR1 is SGHTA, CDR2 FQGTGA, per germline. V lost 5 bases, J lost 0 bases, and 15 bases lay in between. The CDR3 region has the DNA TGTGCCAGCAGCCCCGGGGTTGCGACTAGCACAGATACGCAGTATTTT. This encodes CASSPGVATSTDTQYF.

This clonotype was detected only a few times. The chain combines TRBV6-1 with TRBJ1-4; tentatively, D is TRBD1 (6 bases). The CDR3 is 15 amino acids. CDR1 is MNHNS, CDR2 SASEGT, per germline. V was cut by 7 bases and J by 7 bases, with 19 bases left in between. The CDR3, as DNA: TGTGCCAGCACCCTGGGGGCAGGGTGGAGTGAAAAACTGTTTTTT. It encodes CASTLGAGWSEKLFF.

The CDR3 reads CASIIAAEANEQFF. CDR3 DNA: TGTGCCAGCATCATAGCAGCAGAAGCCAATGAGCAGTTCTTC. The V gene is TRBV7-9, the J gene TRBJ2-1; no reliable D call. Trimming took off 7 bases at V and 6 bases at J, with 16 bases between the two ends. Germline values: CDR1 SEHNR, CDR2 FQNEAQ (reference sequence). The CDR3 is 14 residues long.

This clonotype occurred many times. The genes are TRBV6-2 or TRBV6-3 and TRBJ2-7; D uncertain. Germline V gene lookup returns CDR1 MNHEY and CDR2 SVGEGT. V dropped 2 bases and J dropped 5 bases, with 10 bases sitting between them. The CDR3 is made up of 13 amino acids. The CDR3 DNA sequence: TGTGCCAGCAGTTACCGACCTGGGAACGAGCAGTACTTC. Translated, it gives CASSYRPGNEQYF.

This clonotype was recorded a few times. This rearrangement joins TRBV20-1 to TRBJ2-6, with 8 nucleotides matching TRBD2. V was clipped by 3 bases and J by 3 bases; unmatched bases: 10. In germline, CDR1 is DFQATT, CDR2 SNEGSKA (reference sequence). The CDR3 contains 17 residues. The CDR3 region is CSARARGAWGGANVLTF. The CDR3 bases are TGCAGTGCTAGGGCGCGGGGGGCGTGGGGTGGGGCCAACGTCCTGACTTTC.

The table lists this clonotype with many counts. The chain recombines TRBV12-3 or TRBV12-4 with TRBJ1-2; maybe TRBD1 (6 bases). The CDR3 contains 13 residues. With 3 bases removed from V and 4 bases from J, the gap between germline ends came to 9 bases. The DNA of the CDR3 is TGTGCCAGCAGTTTCGACAGGCGCTATGGCTACACCTTC. Residues: CASSFDRRYGYTF.

At least ten counts were recorded for this clonotype. V gene TRBV30 combines with J gene TRBJ2-7; TRBD2 aligns across 7 bases. CDR1 GTSNPN and CDR2 SVGIG come from the germline V gene (reference sequence). This CDR3 spans 14 amino acids. Germline trimming cut 5 bases from V and 4 bases from J; bases unmatched to any gene: 11. The CDR3 loop reads CAWGRPGLNYEQYF. CDR3 nucleotide sequence: TGTGCCTGGGGCCGACCGGGACTAAATTACGAGCAGTACTTC.

This clonotype was recorded a few times. This CDR3 is CATSDRDRGLDQPQHF. In DNA form, the CDR3 reads TGTGCCACCAGTGATCGGGACAGGGGCTTGGATCAGCCCCAGCATTTT. This chain links TRBV24-1 with TRBJ1-5, with 10 bases identical to TRBD1. This CDR3 is built from 16 residues. CDR1 and CDR2 from the germline V gene are KGHDR and SFDVKD. After removal of 3 bases from V and 5 bases from J, the junction contained 6 bases not matched to a gene.

This clonotype was counted only a few times. The chain recombines TRBV19 with TRBJ1-1; D uncertain. This CDR3 is 14 amino acids long. Germline V CDR1 and CDR2: LNHDA, SQIVND (reference sequence). The ends were cut back, 5 bases at V and 2 bases at J, with 12 bases in the middle. The CDR3 region is CASSPGHRNTEAFF. The DNA for the CDR3 is TGTGCCAGTAGTCCCGGGCACCGCAACACTGAAGCTTTCTTT.

This clonotype came up many times. At one end the junction does not follow the germline gene, possibly because of a read error. V and J are TRBV5-1 and TRBJ1-6, with 10 bases lining up with TRBD1. Germline lookup yields CDR1 SGHRS and CDR2 YFSETQ. The CDR3 is 14 residues long. The CDR3 nucleotides read TGTGCCAGCAGTTTAGACAGGGGGCCTTCACCCCTCCACTTT. Protein sequence: CASSLDRGPSPLHF.

This sequence joins TRBV20-1 and TRBJ2-5, with D maybe TRBD2 (6 bases). Germline-derived CDR1 and CDR2 are DFQATT and SNEGSKA (reference sequence). V was pared by 1 base and J by 3 bases, with 15 bases between. The length of the CDR3 is 15 residues. The CDR3 DNA is TGCAGTGCTAGAGGGTTTGGGCGGGGAGAAGAGACCCAGTACTTC. This sequence encodes CSARGFGRGEETQYF.

This clonotype was counted a few times. The rearrangement joins TRBV6-2 or TRBV6-3 to TRBJ2-7, with 7 bases matching TRBD1. Germline lookup yields CDR1 MNHEY and CDR2 SVGEGT. The trim removed 0 bases at V and 2 bases at J, leaving 1 base unmatched. This CDR3 contains 14 residues. The CDR3 nucleotides are TGTGCCAGCAGTTACTCGGGACAGCCCTACGAGCAGTACGTC. Translated: CASSYSGQPYEQYV.

In its sample, this clonotype was seen many times. The chain's CDR3 is CASSPSTGGAFF. DNA for the CDR3: TGTGCCAGCTCACCGTCGACAGGGGGAGCTTTCTTT. The rearrangement uses TRBV18 and TRBJ1-1; 9 nucleotides align to TRBD1. The germline CDR1 and CDR2 sequences are KGHSH and LQKENI. V lost 3 bases and J lost 10; bases outside the gene matches: 3. The CDR3 sequence is 12 residues long.

This clonotype was observed many times. The rearrangement links TRBV19 to TRBJ2-1; no clear D gene. CDR1 is LNHDA and CDR2 is SQIVND in the germline V gene (reference sequence). The CDR3 consists of 15 residues. V was shortened by 5 bases and J by 1 base, with 12 bases between the two germline ends. DNA for the CDR3: TGTGCCAGTAGTTTTTTCGGGTCGTCCTACAATGAGCAGTTCTTC. Translation: CASSFFGSSYNEQFF.

There are many counts of this clonotype. This rearrangement joins TRBV27 to TRBJ1-2, with a possible D match to TRBD1 (5 bases). Deletions cut 8 bases from V and 7 bases from J, with 17 bases between. The CDR3 covers 13 residues. Germline loops: CDR1 MNHEY, CDR2 SMNVEV (reference sequence). CDR3 sequence reads: CASGPLGGGGYTF. CDR3 bases: TGTGCCAGCGGACCTCTGGGCGGGGGTGGCTACACCTTC.

This clonotype was seen at least ten times. The V gene is TRBV18, the J gene TRBJ2-7; D gene unclear. Trimming removed 3 bases at V and 3 bases at J, with 12 bases between. The CDR3 runs 14 residues. CDR1 and CDR2 (germline): KGHSH, LQKENI. The CDR3 DNA is TGTGCCAGCTCACCCCAGGCGAACAGCTACGAGCAGTACGTC. Protein product: CASSPQANSYEQYV.